The clone carrying this T cell receptor (beta chain) is a singleton in its sample. Methods used by the authors: Quantification of nucleated cells was approximated via reference gene primer amplification. Libraries were prepared by immunoSEQ multiplex PCR; TCRdb keeps only in-frame clonotypes and omits some of them. Clone size and the V and J calls come from that table; the DNA yielded D and trimming. The sample has fewer than 100,000 clones; around three quarters are singletons. This specimen comes from a study of blood T cell repertoires in COVID-19. Study in general: Samples of COVID-19 (acute and convalescent) were obtained from the United States, Italy and Spain. T cells, B-cell-depleted T cells, or PBMCs provided the cDNA or gDNA that served as material.

CDR3 length: 13 residues. V was cut by 3 bases and J by 8 bases, with 11 bases left in between. Germline V gives CDR1 MGHRA, CDR2 YSYEKL. The material sequenced was peripheral blood. V usage is TRBV4-1 and J usage is TRBJ2-1; D may be TRBD1 (5 bases). This sequence originates from a woman in her seventies with acute or convalescent COVID-19. Here the CDR3 DNA reads TGCGCCAGCAGCCATGGGGCCCAGGATGAGCAGTTCTTC. Its protein product is CASSHGAQDEQFF.